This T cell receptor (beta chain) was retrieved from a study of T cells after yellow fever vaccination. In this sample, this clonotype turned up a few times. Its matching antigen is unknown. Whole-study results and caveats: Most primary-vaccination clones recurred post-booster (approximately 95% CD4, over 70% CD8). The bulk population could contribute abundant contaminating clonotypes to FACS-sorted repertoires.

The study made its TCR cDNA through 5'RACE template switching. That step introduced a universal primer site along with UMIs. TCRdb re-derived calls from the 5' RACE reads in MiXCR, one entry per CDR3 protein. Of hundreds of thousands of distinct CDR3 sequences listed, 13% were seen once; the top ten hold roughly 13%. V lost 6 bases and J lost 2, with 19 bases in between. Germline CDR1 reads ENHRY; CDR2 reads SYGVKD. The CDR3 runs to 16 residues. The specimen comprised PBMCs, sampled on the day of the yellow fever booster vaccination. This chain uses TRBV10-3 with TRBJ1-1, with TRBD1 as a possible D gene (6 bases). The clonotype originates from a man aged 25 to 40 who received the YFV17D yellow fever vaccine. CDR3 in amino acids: CAIRTAPGQENTEAFF. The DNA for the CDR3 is TGTGCCATCAGGACCGCTCCGGGACAAGAAAACACTGAAGCTTTCTTT.